The 19 T cell receptor beta chains in this list originate from one sample, sequenced in a study of OX40 agonist ivuxolimab in advanced cancers. TCRdb's copy holds only in-frame clones and misses some; the assay was immunoSEQ multiplex PCR. This sample carries under 20,000 clones, about four fifths of them seen once, and the ten largest clones take around 20%. Sequences were derived from CD4+ or CD8+ T cells sorted from blood, sampled in a trial of the OX40 agonist ivuxolimab. The receptors derive from an adult with an advanced solid tumor such as melanoma, head and neck, liver or kidney cancer.

J is TRBJ1-2 and V is TRBV27, with 8 nucleotides matching TRBD1. The CDR3 is 15 amino acids. Germline V gives CDR1 MNHEY, CDR2 SMNVEV (reference sequence). V trimming: 0 bases; J trimming: 8 bases; junction bases outside the gene matches: 8. CDR3 sequence (DNA): TGTGCCAGCAGTTTATCCAGGGGGCGCGATCTGGGCTACACCTTC. Translation: CASSLSRGRDLGYTF.

J is TRBJ2-1 and V is TRBV28; D is possibly TRBD1 (5 bases). CDR1 is MDHEN and CDR2 is SYDVKM in the germline V gene. V lost 9 bases to trimming and J lost 4 bases, with 10 bases between them. This CDR3 is built from 12 residues. The CDR3 region is CASGYRYNEQFF. In DNA, the CDR3 is TGTGCCAGTGGCTACAGGTACAATGAGCAGTTCTTC. The entire variable domain, with the rest obtained from reference TRBV28 and TRBJ2-1, is as follows: DVKVTQSSRYLVKRTGEKVFLECVQDMDHENMFWYRQDPGLGLRLIYFSYDVKMKEKGDIPEGYSVSREKKERFSLILESASTNQTSMYLCASGYRYNEQFFGPGTRLTVL.

The chain recombines TRBV6-6 with TRBJ2-5; D is undetermined. CDR3 length: 13 residues. The germline V gene has CDR1 MNHNY and CDR2 SVGAGI (reference sequence). The V gene lost 5 bases and the J gene lost 2 bases, with 9 bases spanning the gap. In DNA, the CDR3 is TGTGCCAGCAGTGATTGGTTACAAGAGACCCAGTACTTC. Protein product: CASSDWLQETQYF.

This clone has more than one count but fewer than ten. V gene TRBV6-5 combines with J gene TRBJ1-1; a possible D gene is TRBD1 (6 bases). The CDR3 is made up of 14 amino acids. Trimming shortened V by 2 bases and J by 5 bases, and 12 bases separated the two germline ends. Germline values: CDR1 MNHEY, CDR2 SVGAGI. The CDR3 loop is CASSYPNRETEAFF. The CDR3 DNA follows: TGTGCCAGCAGTTACCCAAACAGGGAAACTGAAGCTTTCTTT.

V gene TRBV7-2 combines with J gene TRBJ1-2; D might be TRBD1 (5 bases). Germline CDR1 is SGHTA and CDR2 is FQGNSA. CDR3 length equals 15 residues. Trimming stripped 4 bases from V and 6 bases from J, with 18 bases between. The CDR3 loop is CASSYITAGPHGYTF. Here the CDR3 DNA reads TGTGCCAGCAGCTATATTACGGCAGGGCCACATGGCTACACCTTC.

The chain recombines TRBV6-5 with TRBJ2-1; D unresolved. The V end was cut by 7 bases, the J end by 2 bases, with 9 bases between. CDR3 size: 13 residues. Germline-derived CDR1 and CDR2 are MNHEY and SVGAGI. CDR3 protein: CASTRSPYNEQFF. The CDR3 region has the DNA TGTGCCAGCACCAGGTCGCCCTACAATGAGCAGTTCTTC.

A single count supports this clone. This sequence joins TRBV9 and TRBJ2-1; 8 nucleotides align to TRBD2. The CDR3 is made up of 15 amino acids. After removal of 0 bases from V and 9 bases from J, the junction contained 8 bases not matched to a gene. Germline lookup yields CDR1 SGDLS and CDR2 YYNGEE. CDR3 DNA: TGTGCCAGCAGCGTAGCTAAATTCAGCGGGGGTGAGCAGTTCTTC. Translation: CASSVAKFSGGEQFF.

The genes are TRBV28 and TRBJ2-1, with unresolved D. The germline V and J ends were trimmed by 5 bases and 0 bases, with 14 bases remaining between them. Germline-derived CDR1 and CDR2 are MDHEN and SYDVKM. This CDR3 comprises 16 residues. The CDR3 DNA is TGTGCCAGCAGTCGTAGGTTTGGAGACTCCTACAATGAGCAGTTCTTC. This sequence encodes CASSRRFGDSYNEQFF.

J is TRBJ2-2 and V is TRBV5-1; perhaps TRBD1 as D (6 bases). The V end was cut by 4 bases, the J end by 5 bases, with 21 bases between. Germline-derived CDR1 and CDR2 are SGHRS and YFSETQ. The CDR3 totals 17 residues. Here the CDR3 DNA reads TGCGCCAGCAGCCCGGACAGTGCCGACCATTTAACCGGGGAGCTGTTTTTT. It yields the protein CASSPDSADHLTGELFF.

The chain combines TRBV10-1 with TRBJ2-7; tentatively, D is TRBD1 (5 bases). The V gene lost 3 bases and the J gene lost 5 bases, with 8 bases spanning the gap. The CDR3 contains 12 residues. Germline lookup yields CDR1 WNHNN and CDR2 SYGVQD (reference sequence). The CDR3 is CASSEGAHEQYF. In DNA form, the CDR3 reads TGCGCCAGCAGTGAAGGGGCTCACGAGCAGTACTTC.

The chain combines TRBV19 with TRBJ1-1; 7 bases line up with TRBD1. The length of the CDR3 is 16 residues. V lost 3 bases and J lost 5; bases outside the gene matches: 12. Looked up from germline, CDR1 is LNHDA and CDR2 is SQIVND (reference sequence). CDR3 loop: CASSMGTAPIGTEAFF. CDR3 nucleotide sequence: TGTGCCAGTAGTATGGGGACAGCACCAATTGGAACTGAAGCTTTCTTT.

V and J are TRBV6-5 and TRBJ1-2; TRBD1 agrees at 8 bases. The germline gives CDR1 MNHEY, CDR2 SVGAGI. The CDR3 sequence is 15 residues long. V lost 6 bases, J lost 1 base, and 7 bases stayed unmatched. CDR3 region: CASRAGTGDNYGYTF. CDR3 DNA: TGTGCCAGCAGGGCAGGGACAGGAGATAACTATGGCTACACCTTC.

CDR3 DNA sequence: TGTGCCAGCAGTTTCGGGGGAACGGGGAATCAGCCCCAGCATTTT. It codes for CASSFGGTGNQPQHF. V and J are TRBV27 and TRBJ1-5; D is perhaps TRBD1 (5 bases). There are 15 residues in the CDR3. Germline lookup yields CDR1 MNHEY and CDR2 SMNVEV (reference sequence). Trimming removed 3 bases from V and 4 bases from J, with 13 bases in between.

This clone was seen a few times. A read error may produce the germline difference seen at one junction end. The chain is built from TRBV11-2 and TRBJ2-5; possibly TRBD1 for D (6 bases). CDR1 is SGHAT and CDR2 is FQNNGV in the germline V gene. The CDR3 sequence is 12 residues long. CDR3 DNA sequence: TGTGCCAGCAGCTACAACCGGGACACCCTGTACTTC. Protein product: CASSYNRDTLYF.

This chain links TRBV6-6 with TRBJ2-1; 10 bases line up with TRBD2. Per germline, CDR1 MNHNY and CDR2 SVGAGI (reference sequence). The V segment lost 2 bases and the J segment 3 bases; nucleotides outside the gene matches: 4. The CDR3 consists of 16 residues. CDR3 in amino acids: CASSYPSGRSYNEQFF. The DNA for the CDR3 is TGTGCCAGCAGTTACCCTAGCGGGAGAAGCTACAATGAGCAGTTCTTC.

The gene calls are TRBV4-3 and TRBJ2-1, with 10 bases lining up with TRBD1. CDR3 length equals 16 residues. The V segment lost 2 bases and the J segment 6 bases; nucleotides outside the gene matches: 7. CDR1 and CDR2 from the germline V gene are LGHNA and YSLEER. The CDR3 here is CASSQYGQGGLNEQFF. CDR3 nucleotide sequence: TGCGCCAGCAGCCAATATGGACAGGGGGGCCTCAATGAGCAGTTCTTC.

The chain uses TRBV5-4 and TRBJ1-2; D call uncertain. The CDR3 has 15 residues. Trimming took off 5 bases at V and 3 bases at J, with 17 bases between the two ends. Germline values: CDR1 SGHNT, CDR2 YYREEE (reference sequence). CDR3 protein: CASSPYFASDYGYTF. CDR3 DNA: TGTGCCAGCAGTCCATATTTTGCGTCGGACTATGGCTACACCTTC.

The chain is built from TRBV30 and TRBJ1-1; 7 positions agree with TRBD1. The trim removed 7 bases at V and 7 bases at J, leaving 9 bases unmatched. The CDR3 contains 12 residues. The V gene's germline CDR1 is GTSNPN and CDR2 SVGIG (reference sequence). CDR3 in DNA: TGTGCCTCAGAGGGGGCCGGGGGTGAAGCTTTCTTT. Residues: CASEGAGGEAFF.

This rearrangement joins TRBV13 to TRBJ2-7, with 9 positions matching TRBD2. Per germline, CDR1 PRHDT and CDR2 FYEKMQ (reference sequence). CDR3 length equals 17 residues. With V trimmed by 6 bases and J by 4 bases, 16 bases remained unmatched. DNA of the CDR3: TGTGCCAGCAGACAAAGGGCCGGGACTAGCATTCGTTACGAGCAGTACTTC. Encoded protein: CASRQRAGTSIRYEQYF.